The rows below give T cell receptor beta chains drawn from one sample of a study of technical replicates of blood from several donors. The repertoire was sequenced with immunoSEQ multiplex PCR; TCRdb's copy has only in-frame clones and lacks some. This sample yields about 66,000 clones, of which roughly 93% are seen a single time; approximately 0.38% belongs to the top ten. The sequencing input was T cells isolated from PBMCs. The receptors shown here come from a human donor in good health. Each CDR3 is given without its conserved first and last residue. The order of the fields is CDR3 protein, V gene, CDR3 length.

ASRRPGQLTYEQY	TRBV11-2	13
AISEIQTFRNNEQF	TRBV10-3	14
ASSGPGGRNTIY	TRBV5-5	12
ASSPPDREAEKLF	TRBV18	13
ASSPHSSFSYEQY	TRBV7-3	13
ASSPDRASGNTIY	TRBV7-9	13
ASSQDLAYNEQF	TRBV4-1	12
ASTLPGYQPQH	TRBV2	11
ASSFDQGNEQF	TRBV11-3	11
ASSLLPEAF	TRBV7-9	9
ASRGTSGTDTQY	TRBV11-2	12
ASSSLQGANYGYT	TRBV5-1	13
ASSLPGYAYNEQF	TRBV7-9	13
ASSQDRESYNEQF	TRBV4-1	13
ASSLLGEGYEQY	TRBV5-4	12
ASSFLDRDRKNIQY	TRBV11-2	14
ASSPGVGALDYGYT	TRBV6-4	14
ASSFTGEIAEQY	TRBV7-3	12
ASSLSHSSGRTDTQY	TRBV7-3	15
ASSLTGTSGETQY	TRBV7-3	13
ASGLGVGGFQETQY	TRBV12-5	14
ASSLGTSGDYEQY	TRBV7-9	13
ASSSPTSGRTTDTQY	TRBV7-2	15
ASSQDPTSGTLGETQY	TRBV4-2	16
AWSDGGGSHEQF	TRBV30	12
ASSTLNTEAF	TRBV25-1	10
ASSWGEGNTEAF	TRBV19	12
ASSSTFRARQETQY	TRBV7-9	14
ASSSRGYSNQPQH	TRBV27	13
ASSLGGHYEQY	TRBV5-5	11
ASSTDQETQY	TRBV19	10
ASSVGGNTEAF	TRBV6-4	11
ASSRGQDTDTQY	TRBV19	12
ASSPNPGLDTDTQY	TRBV7-3	14
ASSLRQGTKLF	TRBV7-8	11
ASSLAPGQMNTEAF	TRBV5-1	14
ASSSGTLGSYEQY	TRBV7-9	13
ASSSGLAHGTQY	TRBV6-5	12
ASSPLSGRAVSTDTQY	TRBV7-3	16
ASSLVQEGEKLF	TRBV28	12
ASSPPSPEGNIQY	TRBV18	13
ASSEAGGTEAF	TRBV6-4	11
ASSELGSGSQETQY	TRBV25-1	14
ASSLVAGPREQY	TRBV27	12
ASGSGSSYNEQF	TRBV12-5	12
ASTLMTGRETQY	TRBV5-6	12
ASTLLGQLNTEAF	TRBV28	13
ASSQDVEAF	TRBV4-1	9
ASSGQGSGNTIY	TRBV6-1	12
ASSLRQGAYEQY	TRBV27	12
ASSLRGLNEQF	TRBV5-1	11